These 8 T cell receptor beta chains were all obtained from the same sample, sequenced in a study of identical twins. TCRdb analysed the 5' RACE reads with MiXCR anew, one entry per CDR3 protein. The sample yields around 1.7 million distinct CDR3 sequences, roughly 35% seen once. Sequencing used cord blood. The receptor set was obtained from a newborn girl in good health.

The chain uses TRBV5-1 and TRBJ1-4; a possible D gene is TRBD1 (6 bases). The CDR3 totals 15 residues. Trimming cost V 1 base and J 6 bases, with 13 bases left between them. Germline lookup yields CDR1 SGHRS and CDR2 YFSETQ. CDR3 DNA sequence: TGCGCCAGCAGCTTGCAACACGGGGGCCATGAAAAACTGTTTTTT. Its protein product is CASSLQHGGHEKLFF.

The V call is TRBV20-1, the J call TRBJ2-3; 14 nucleotides line up with TRBD2. V was pared by 0 bases and J by 1 base, with 9 bases of the junction left unmatched. Germline V gene sequence: CDR1 DFQATT, CDR2 SNEGSKA (reference sequence). The CDR3 has 19 residues. This CDR3 is CSARDEFRLAGGRTDTQYF. DNA of the CDR3: TGCAGTGCTAGAGACGAATTTAGACTAGCGGGGGGGCGCACAGATACGCAGTATTTT.

V is TRBV20-1 and J is TRBJ2-7; 8 positions match TRBD2. V gave up 1 base and J gave up 2 bases; unmatched junction bases: 10. Germline V gives CDR1 DFQATT, CDR2 SNEGSKA (reference sequence). The CDR3 has 16 amino acids. The CDR3 loop is CSARGSPGGPPYEQYF. CDR3 in DNA: TGCAGTGCTAGAGGGTCTCCGGGAGGGCCCCCCTACGAGCAGTACTTC.

The chain combines TRBV20-1 with TRBJ1-2, with D possibly matching TRBD1 (5 bases). Looked up from germline, CDR1 is DFQATT and CDR2 is SNEGSKA (reference sequence). CDR3 length: 14 amino acids. Trimming removed 5 bases from V and 4 bases from J, with 17 bases in between. CDR3 sequence (DNA): TGCAGTGCTGCCTGTCAGCGGACAAGCTATGGCTACACCTTC. Translation: CSAACQRTSYGYTF.

The V call is TRBV6-5, the J call TRBJ2-5; 7 bases map to TRBD1. V dropped 4 bases and J dropped 11; count of bases not matched to a gene: 10. CDR1 is MNHEY and CDR2 is SVGAGI in the germline V gene. CDR3 length: 13 residues. Written as DNA, the CDR3 is TGTGCCAGCAGTTTCGGACAGGTAGATGAGCAGTACTTC. Residues: CASSFGQVDEQYF.

The CDR3 nucleotides read TGTGCCAGCACGGACAGGGTCGAGCGTCAAGCTTTCTTT. Its protein is CASTDRVERQAFF. The chain recombines TRBV12-3 or TRBV12-4 with TRBJ1-1; TRBD1 matches 8 bases. The CDR3 extends over 13 amino acids. With 7 bases clipped from V and 9 bases from J, the junction kept 10 bases outside the gene matches.

This clonotype has a handful of counts. J is TRBJ2-5 and V is TRBV4-2; the D is unclear. The J call is in doubt because the DNA end fits TRBJ2-7 better. There are 16 residues in the CDR3. Germline CDR1 is LGHNA and CDR2 is YNFKEQ. CDR3 residues: CASSQESRTRNYEQYF. The CDR3 DNA follows: TGTGCCAGCAGCCAAGAATCGCGGACGAGGAACTACGAGCAGTACTTC.

V usage is TRBV7-8 and J usage is TRBJ1-6; D uncertain. This CDR3 is 14 amino acids long. Trimming took 5 bases from V and 8 from J, leaving 13 bases between them. The germline gives CDR1 SGHVS, CDR2 FQNEAQ. The CDR3 DNA follows: TGTGCCAGCAGCCGACGGACCGGTGATTCACCCCTCCACTTT. Encoded protein: CASSRRTGDSPLHF.